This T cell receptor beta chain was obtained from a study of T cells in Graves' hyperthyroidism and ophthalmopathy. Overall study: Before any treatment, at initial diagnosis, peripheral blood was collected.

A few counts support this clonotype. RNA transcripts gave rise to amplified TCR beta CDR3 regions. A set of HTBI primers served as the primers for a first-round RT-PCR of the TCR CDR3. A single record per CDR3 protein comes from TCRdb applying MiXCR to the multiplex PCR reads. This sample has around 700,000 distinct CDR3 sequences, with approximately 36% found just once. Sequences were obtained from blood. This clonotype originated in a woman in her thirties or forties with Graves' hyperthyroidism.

This CDR3 is CAVREGIWNTEAFF. The DNA of the CDR3 is TGTGCCGTCCGGGAGGGGATTTGGAACACTGAAGCTTTCTTT. The gene calls are TRBV12-3 or TRBV12-4 and TRBJ1-1; perhaps TRBD1 as D (5 bases). V lost 11 bases and J lost 1, with 17 bases in between. CDR3 length: 14 amino acids.